This note documents a single TCR beta chain sequence. Its specificity is not known. The germline gives CDR1 SGHTA, CDR2 FQGNSA. The CDR3 extends over 14 amino acids. J lost 2 bases, V lost 8 bases, and 3 bases had no gene match. This specimen comes from a study of T cells after yellow fever vaccination. General study points: Researchers cautioned that FACS-sorted repertoires could harbor abundant clonotypes contaminating from the bulk population. Detected again after the booster were most primary-vaccination clones, at almost 97% CD4 and around 91% CD8.

The study made its TCR cDNA through 5'RACE template switching. That step introduced a universal primer site along with UMIs. TCRdb used MiXCR to reprocess the 5' RACE reads, holding one entry per CDR3 protein. The sample carries about 330,000 distinct CDR3 sequences, over 4% recorded once. This TCR came from a man between 18 and 35 years old who received the YFV17D yellow fever vaccine. The J gene is TRBJ1-6, the V gene TRBV7-2; 7 nucleotides agree with TRBD1. Here the sequenced sample was PBMCs, taken 5 days after the yellow fever booster vaccination. CDR3 nucleotide sequence: TGTGCCAGCGCCGGACAGGCCTATAATTCACCCCTCCACTTT. Protein product: CASAGQAYNSPLHF.